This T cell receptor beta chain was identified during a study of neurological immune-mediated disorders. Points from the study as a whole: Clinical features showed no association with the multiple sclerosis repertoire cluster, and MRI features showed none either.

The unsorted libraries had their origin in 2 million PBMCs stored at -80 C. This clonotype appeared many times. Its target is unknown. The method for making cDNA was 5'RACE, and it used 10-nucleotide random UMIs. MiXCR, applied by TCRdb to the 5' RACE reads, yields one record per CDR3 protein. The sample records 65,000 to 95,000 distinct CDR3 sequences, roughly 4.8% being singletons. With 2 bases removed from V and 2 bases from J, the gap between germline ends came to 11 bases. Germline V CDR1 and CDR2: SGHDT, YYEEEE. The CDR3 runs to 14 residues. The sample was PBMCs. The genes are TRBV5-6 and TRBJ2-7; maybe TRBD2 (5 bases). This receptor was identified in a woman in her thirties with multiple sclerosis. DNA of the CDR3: TGTGCCAGCAGCTTTGTGACTACTACCTACGAGCAGTACTTC. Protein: CASSFVTTTYEQYF. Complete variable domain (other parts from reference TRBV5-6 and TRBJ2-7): DAGVTQSPTHLIKTRGQQVTLRCSPKSGHDTVSWYQQALGQGPQFIFQYYEEEERQRGNFPDRFSGHQFPNYSSELNVNALLLGDSALYLCASSFVTTTYEQYFGPGTRLTVT.